The rows below give T cell receptor beta chains drawn from one sample of a study of CD8+ T cells in alopecia areata. Only in-frame clones appear in the TCRdb table, and some are missing; sequencing was by immunoSEQ multiplex PCR. Here the sample spans some 190,000 clones, roughly 60% being singletons. This specimen consisted of CD4+ T cells sorted from blood, obtained at week 24, from a patient treated with tofacitinib. Receptor source: a human donor with alopecia areata. Both conserved end residues are part of each CDR3. D genes are given only for firm matches. The listing skips clone size in some rows; elsewhere it reads once, few, many or a size class.

.	13	TRBV11-2	TRBJ2-3	.	TGTGCCAGCAGCTTCCTACAAGGTGATACGCAGTATTTT	CASSFLQGDTQYF
.	17	TRBV5-1	TRBJ2-5	TRBD1	TGCGCCAGCAGCTTGTTTAGGGACAGGGGGCGCACAGAGACCCAGTACTTC	CASSLFRDRGRTETQYF
few	14	TRBV19	TRBJ1-5	.	TGTGCCAGTAGTATTAGTGGCGCAGATCAGCCCCAGCATTTT	CASSISGADQPQHF
once	14	TRBV7-2	TRBJ1-2	.	TGTGCCAGCAGCTTAGAGGAGGGGAGCTATGGCTACACCTTC	CASSLEEGSYGYTF
.	14	TRBV7-2	TRBJ2-2	.	TGTGCCAGCAGCTGGGGGACAAACACCGGGGAGCTGTTTTTT	CASSWGTNTGELFF
few	14	TRBV11-2	TRBJ2-3	.	TGTGCCAGCGGCAGGGCCATAGCAACAGATACGCAGTATTTT	CASGRAIATDTQYF
few	14	TRBV5-4	TRBJ1-4	TRBD1	TGTGCCAGCAGCACCCGACAGGGAGGAGAAAAACTGTTTTTT	CASSTRQGGEKLFF
.	14	TRBV2	TRBJ2-3	.	TGTGCCAGCATAGGACAGCGAAGCACAGATACGCAGTATTTT	CASIGQRSTDTQYF
few	12	TRBV29-1	TRBJ2-7	.	TGCAGCGTTTGGACAGCTACCTACGAGCAGTACTTC	CSVWTATYEQYF
.	12	TRBV29-1	TRBJ1-1	.	TGCAGCGTTGACCAGCGGGGCACTGAAGCTTTCTTT	CSVDQRGTEAFF
.	13	TRBV10-3	TRBJ1-5	TRBD1	TGTGCCATCAGTGAGACAGGGGAACAGCCCCAGCATTTT	CAISETGEQPQHF
.	14	TRBV7-9	TRBJ1-6	.	TGTGCCAGCAGCTCCGACAGCCTTAATAGACCCCTCCACTTT	CASSSDSLNRPLHF
.	14	TRBV15	TRBJ2-5	TRBD1	TGTGCCACTGGGACAGGGCGTCCCCAGGAGACCCAGTACTTC	CATGTGRPQETQYF
.	11	TRBV13	TRBJ2-7	.	TGTGCCAGCAGCTCGAATTACGAGCAGTACTTC	CASSSNYEQYF
.	10	TRBV29-1	TRBJ2-3	.	TGCAGCGTCTACACAGATACGCAGTATTTT	CSVYTDTQYF
.	16	TRBV5-1	TRBJ2-3	TRBD2	TGCGCCAGCAGCTTGAGAGCGGGGGGTAGCACAGATACGCAGTATTTT	CASSLRAGGSTDTQYF
.	12	TRBV27	TRBJ2-1	.	TGTGCCAGCAAAACCTCATCCGGTGAGCAGTTCTTC	CASKTSSGEQFF
few	13	TRBV29-1	TRBJ1-2	.	TGCAGCGTGGACACCTGGGGGGCCTATGGCTACACCTTC	CSVDTWGAYGYTF
.	15	TRBV29-1	TRBJ2-7	TRBD1	TGCAGCGTTGATTCCGGGACAGGGGCCACCTACGAGCAGTACTTC	CSVDSGTGATYEQYF
.	14	TRBV5-1	TRBJ2-2	.	TGCGCCAGCAGCTTAACCCTGAACACCGGGGAGCTGTTTTTT	CASSLTLNTGELFF
.	17	TRBV25-1	TRBJ2-5	.	TGTGCCAGCAGTGAACAGACCCCCCGGACGGGAAGAGAGACCCAGTACTTC	CASSEQTPRTGRETQYF
.	13	TRBV9	TRBJ1-1	TRBD1	TGTGCCAGCAGCGTAACACAGGGGGGAGAAGCTTTCTTT	CASSVTQGGEAFF
.	13	TRBV7-2	TRBJ2-7	TRBD2	TGTGCCAGCACCCACGCGGGGGGATACGAGCAGTACTTC	CASTHAGGYEQYF
.	17	TRBV4-3	TRBJ2-2	TRBD1	TGCGCCAGCAGCCAAGTGGCCGGGACAGGACGCACCGGGGAGCTGTTTTTT	CASSQVAGTGRTGELFF
.	16	TRBV6-6	TRBJ1-1	.	TGTGCCACGCGACGCTCCATCCGGGGGACTAACACTGAAGCTTTCTTT	CATRRSIRGTNTEAFF
few	12	TRBV29-1	TRBJ2-5	.	TGCAGCGTTGTGCGGGATCAAGAGACCCAGTACTTC	CSVVRDQETQYF
.	12	TRBV29-1	TRBJ1-1	.	TGCAGCGTTGAAGGGGTAGAGACTGAAGCTTTCTTT	CSVEGVETEAFF
.	15	TRBV27	TRBJ1-6	TRBD1	TGTGCCAGCAGTTTTAAGACAGGGGGGAATTCACCCCTCCACTTT	CASSFKTGGNSPLHF
many	15	TRBV5-5	TRBJ1-2	.	TGTGCCAGCAGCTTGGAAAGGTGGACGGCCTATGGCTACACCTTC	CASSLERWTAYGYTF
.	14	TRBV4-3	TRBJ1-4	.	TGCGCCAGCAGCCAACCAGGGTCTAATGAAAAACTGTTTTTT	CASSQPGSNEKLFF
.	14	TRBV9	TRBJ1-2	.	TGTGCCAGCAGCCCCGTCACCATCGTCTATGGCTACACCTTC	CASSPVTIVYGYTF
few	17	TRBV10-3	TRBJ2-1	TRBD1	TGTGCCATCAGTGAGTCGTGGGGGACAGGGTCACACAATGAGCAGTTCTTC	CAISESWGTGSHNEQFF
.	16	TRBV5-6	TRBJ1-2	.	TGTGCCAGCAGCTTGGGGGCAACGGGATTGAACTTAGGCTACACCTTC	CASSLGATGLNLGYTF
.	11	TRBV2	TRBJ2-3	.	TGTGCCAGCAGTGAGCGGGATACGCAGTATTTT	CASSERDTQYF
.	14	TRBV5-1	TRBJ1-1	TRBD1	TGCGCCAGCACCCTACAGGGGCGGGGGACTGAAGCTTTCTTT	CASTLQGRGTEAFF
few	12	TRBV29-1	TRBJ2-6	.	TGCAGCGTGACCTCTGGGGCCAACGTCCTGACTTTC	CSVTSGANVLTF
.	20	TRBV9	TRBJ1-5	TRBD1	TGTGCCAGCAGCGTAGTAAGAATGGTCTGCTCCGGGACAGGGTATCAGCCCCAGCATTTT	CASSVVRMVCSGTGYQPQHF
.	14	TRBV25-1	TRBJ2-5	.	TGTGCCAGTCGTCACCGGGCCCCGCGAGAGACCCAGTACTTC	CASRHRAPRETQYF
.	14	TRBV4-3	TRBJ2-1	.	TGCGCCAGCAGCCAAGATTATCCCTCCAATGAGCAGTTCTTC	CASSQDYPSNEQFF
.	16	TRBV18	TRBJ2-5	TRBD2	TGTGCCAGCTCATCCAGAACTAGCGGGGGACAAGAGACCCAGTACTTC	CASSSRTSGGQETQYF
many	14	TRBV27	TRBJ2-7	TRBD1	TGTGCCAGCAGTTTACGGCCAGGGGGCTACGAGCAGTACTTC	CASSLRPGGYEQYF
.	11	TRBV25-1	TRBJ1-2	TRBD1	TGTGCCAGCAGTGGACAGGGGTTACACACCTTC	CASSGQGLHTF
few	12	TRBV2	TRBJ1-4	.	TGTGCCATGCGGGGCGTGGATGAAAAACTGTTTTTT	CAMRGVDEKLFF
once	16	TRBV6-5	TRBJ2-1	.	TGTGCCAGCAGTTACTCGGTGCCAGGGGCTGGCAATGAGCAGTTCTTC	CASSYSVPGAGNEQFF
.	18	TRBV28	TRBJ2-2	TRBD2	TGTGCCAGCAGTTCTGGACTAGCGGGGGGGCCCGGCACCGGGGAGCTGTTTTTT	CASSSGLAGGPGTGELFF
.	14	TRBV2	TRBJ1-1	.	TGTGCCAGCAGTGAAGCGCTTCGCAAGGGCGGAGCTTTCTTT	CASSEALRKGGAFF
few	13	TRBV19	TRBJ1-2	.	TGTGCTACACGGGACGCAAGGGCGTATGGCTACACCTTC	CATRDARAYGYTF
.	15	TRBV29-1	TRBJ2-7	TRBD2	TGCAGCGTGGGAACTAGCGGGGGCCAACCCTACGAGCAGTACTTC	CSVGTSGGQPYEQYF
few	15	TRBV19	TRBJ2-1	TRBD2	TGTGCCAGTAGGGTTAGCGGGACCCTCTACAATGAGCAGTTCTTC	CASRVSGTLYNEQFF
.	16	TRBV5-1	TRBJ2-7	TRBD1	TGCGCCAGCAGCTTGAGGGCGCGACAGGGGAATCACGAGCAGTACTTC	CASSLRARQGNHEQYF
.	15	TRBV30	TRBJ2-5	TRBD2	TGTGCCTGGAGTGCTCTCGCGGGGGGCGGGGAGACCCAGTACTTC	CAWSALAGGGETQYF
.	17	TRBV4-1	TRBJ2-3	TRBD2	TGCGCCAGCAGCCAAGCCCTAGCGGGGGGCTTATCGGATACGCAGTATTTT	CASSQALAGGLSDTQYF
few	12	TRBV29-1	TRBJ2-2	.	TGCAGCGCCGTAGAGATGCCCGGGGAGCTGTTTTTT	CSAVEMPGELFF
.	13	TRBV5-1	TRBJ2-3	.	TGTGCCAGCAGCTCGCGTGGGGGTTATACGCAGTATTTT	CASSSRGGYTQYF